These T cell receptor beta chains were read from a single sample in a study of cytomegalovirus exposure and HLA in healthy donors. Clones were sequenced by immunoSEQ multiplex PCR, and TCRdb holds only the in-frame ones, with some missing. Of roughly 120,000 clones listed, 90% to 95% were seen once; the top ten hold less than 1.5%. Sequencing was done on a sample of PBMCs. These receptors originate from a woman between 18 and 30 years old in good health and CMV-seronegative. CDR3s include the opening cysteine and the closing phenylalanine or tryptophan. A D gene is named only where the DNA matches it firmly. Size is stated for part of the rows, as once, few or many counts, or as a class when the clone is expanded.

j_gene	v_gene	abundance	d_gene	CDR3nt	CDR3aa
TRBJ1-6	TRBV6-5	NA	NA	TGTGCCAGCAGCCTCGAGGAGACTAATTCACCCCTCCACTTT	CASSLEETNSPLHF
TRBJ2-7	TRBV19	NA	NA	TGTGCCAGTAGTTACCGGGGGATGGACCCCTACGAGCAGTACTTC	CASSYRGMDPYEQYF
TRBJ1-5	TRBV6-1	once	NA	TGTGCCAGCACGGGGGGACAGCCCCAGCATTTT	CASTGGQPQHF
TRBJ1-4	TRBV10-3	NA	TRBD1	TGTGCCACTACCCGGGACAGTGGTGAAAAACTGTTTTTT	CATTRDSGEKLFF
TRBJ2-3	TRBV2	NA	NA	TGTGCCAGCAGTCGACAGGCAGGAGATACGCAGTATTTT	CASSRQAGDTQYF
TRBJ1-3	TRBV5-1	NA	NA	TGCGCCAGCAGCACCGGAGTTGGGGGCACTGGAAACACCATATATTTT	CASSTGVGGTGNTIYF
TRBJ2-2	TRBV9	NA	TRBD1	TGTGCCAGCAGCGCGGACAGGAGGAACACCGGGGAGCTGTTTTTT	CASSADRRNTGELFF
TRBJ1-1	TRBV28	once	NA	TGTGCCAGCAGTTCCCAGCGGTCCGCAAACACTGAAGCTTTCTTT	CASSSQRSANTEAFF
TRBJ1-6	TRBV6-5	NA	NA	TGTGCCAGCAGTTACGGACAAAATAATTCACCCCTCCACTTT	CASSYGQNNSPLHF
TRBJ2-7	TRBV5-6	NA	NA	TGTGCCAGCAGCTTTAAATACGCCCGATCCGCTACCTACGAGCAGTACTTC	CASSFKYARSATYEQYF
TRBJ1-5	TRBV28	NA	TRBD1	TGTGCCAGCAGTAGGACAGGGGGATTTAATCAGCCCCAGCATTTT	CASSRTGGFNQPQHF
TRBJ2-1	TRBV6-6	NA	NA	TGTGCCAGCAGTTCGTCCAGGGGCGATGAGCAGTTCTTC	CASSSSRGDEQFF
TRBJ1-1	TRBV27	NA	NA	TGTGCCAGCAGTTTATCGGGGGGGCGGTACACTGAAGCTTTCTTT	CASSLSGGRYTEAFF
TRBJ2-3	TRBV2	once	TRBD1	TGTGCCGGAGGGACAGGGTTCACAGATACGCAGTATTTT	CAGGTGFTDTQYF
TRBJ2-7	TRBV6-1	NA	TRBD1	TGTGCCAGCAACCAGGGGGTTGCTTACGAGCAGTACTTC	CASNQGVAYEQYF
TRBJ1-4	TRBV5-1	NA	TRBD1	TGCGCCAGCAGCTTGGCAGGGGGCGGATCTAATGAAAAACTGTTTTTT	CASSLAGGGSNEKLFF
TRBJ1-1	TRBV30	NA	NA	TGTGCCTGGAGTTGGGCAGACAACACTGAAGCTTTCTTT	CAWSWADNTEAFF